This TCR beta chain was recovered during a study of cytomegalovirus exposure and HLA in healthy donors. V gave up 6 bases and J gave up 4 bases, with 23 bases separating them. The CDR3 spans 17 residues. Germline CDR1 reads SNHLY; CDR2 reads FYNNEI. Study-wide results and caveats: Solely CMV serostatus was available to characterize immune exposure. Per a prior analysis, the majority of TCR beta V segments were productive roughly 87% or roughly 30% of the time. Fewer N-insertions than the roughly 670-donor mean were reportedly shown by an Asian-associated ancestry cluster in a later analysis.

With 60 Vbeta and 13 Jbeta primers, the PCR was carried out. TCRdb's copy holds only in-frame clones and misses some; the assay was immunoSEQ multiplex PCR. The repertoire holds approximately 220,000 clones, about 77% seen once, with 1.5% to 2% in the top ten. This clone is a singleton in its sample. Its target is unknown. The sample comprised PBMCs. This clonotype was sampled from a woman in her thirties in good health and CMV-seronegative. This chain joins TRBV2 and TRBJ2-3; possible D gene TRBD1, 7 bases. CDR3 region: CASRSNPGGSGADTQYF. For the CDR3, the DNA is TGTGCCAGCAGGTCGAACCCAGGGGGGTCTGGAGCAGATACGCAGTATTTT. Variable domain in full (rest from reference TRBV2 and TRBJ2-3): EPEVTQTPSHQVTQMGQEVILRCVPISNHLYFYWYRQILGQKVEFLVSFYNNEISEKSEIFDDQFSVERPDGSNFTLKIRSTKLEDSAMYFCASRSNPGGSGADTQYFGPGTRLTVL.